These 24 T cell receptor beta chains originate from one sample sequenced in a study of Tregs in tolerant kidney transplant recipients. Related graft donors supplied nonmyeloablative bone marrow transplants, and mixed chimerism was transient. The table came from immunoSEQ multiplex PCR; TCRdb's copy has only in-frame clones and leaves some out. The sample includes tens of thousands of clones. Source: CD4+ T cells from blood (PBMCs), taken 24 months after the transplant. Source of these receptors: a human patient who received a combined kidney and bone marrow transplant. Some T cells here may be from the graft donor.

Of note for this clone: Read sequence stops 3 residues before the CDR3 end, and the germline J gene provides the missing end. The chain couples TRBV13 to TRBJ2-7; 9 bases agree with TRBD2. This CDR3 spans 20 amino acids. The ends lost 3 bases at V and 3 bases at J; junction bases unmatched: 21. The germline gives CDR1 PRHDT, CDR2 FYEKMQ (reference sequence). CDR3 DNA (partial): TGTGCCAGCAGCTTTGGGGGGCGAAGACTAGCGGAGCCTTGGGGCTACGAG. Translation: CASSFGGRRLAEPWGYE. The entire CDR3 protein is CASSFGGRRLAEPWGYEQYF.

CDR3 DNA, as far as it was read: TGTGCCAGCAGTGAAGGGGCTAGCACAGATACG. It codes for CASSEGASTDT. The entire CDR3 sequence reads CASSEGASTDTQYF. V is TRBV6-1 and J is TRBJ2-3, with D unresolved. The DNA ends 3 residues before the CDR3 does, and the rest of the CDR3 is filled in from the germline J gene. The germline CDR1 and CDR2 sequences are MNHNS and SASEGT. The germline V and J ends were trimmed by 1 base and 0 bases, with 5 bases remaining between them. This CDR3 has 14 amino acids.

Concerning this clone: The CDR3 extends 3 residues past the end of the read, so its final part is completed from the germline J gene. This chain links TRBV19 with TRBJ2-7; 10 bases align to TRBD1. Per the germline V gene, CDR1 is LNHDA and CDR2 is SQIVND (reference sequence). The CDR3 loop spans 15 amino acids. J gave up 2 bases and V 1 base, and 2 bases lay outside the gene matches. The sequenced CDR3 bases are TGTGCCAGTAGTATAGGCGGGACAGGGGCCTACGAG. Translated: CASSIGGTGAYE. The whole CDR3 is CASSIGGTGAYEQYF.

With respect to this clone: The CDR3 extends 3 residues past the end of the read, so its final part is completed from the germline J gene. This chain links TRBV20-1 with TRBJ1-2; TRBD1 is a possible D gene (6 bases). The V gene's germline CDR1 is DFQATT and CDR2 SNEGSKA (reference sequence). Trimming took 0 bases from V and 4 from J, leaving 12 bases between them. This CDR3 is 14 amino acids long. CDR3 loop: CSARDPRGAYGYTF. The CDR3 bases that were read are TGCAGTGCTAGAGACCCCCGGGGGGCCTATGGC.

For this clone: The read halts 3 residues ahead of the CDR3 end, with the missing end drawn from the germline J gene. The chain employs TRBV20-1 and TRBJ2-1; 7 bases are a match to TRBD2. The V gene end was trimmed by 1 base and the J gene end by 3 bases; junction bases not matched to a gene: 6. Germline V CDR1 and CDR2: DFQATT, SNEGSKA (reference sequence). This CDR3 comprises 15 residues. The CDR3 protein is CSARVLLADYNEQFF. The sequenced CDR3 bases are TGCAGTGCTAGAGTTCTCCTAGCGGACTACAATGAG.

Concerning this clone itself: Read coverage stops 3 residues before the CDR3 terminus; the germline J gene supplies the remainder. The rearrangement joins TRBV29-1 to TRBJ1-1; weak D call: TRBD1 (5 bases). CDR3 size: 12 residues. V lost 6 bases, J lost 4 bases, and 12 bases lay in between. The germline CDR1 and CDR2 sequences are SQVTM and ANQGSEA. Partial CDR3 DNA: TGCAGCGTATCAGGGCAGGCCACTGAA. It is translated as CSVSGQATE. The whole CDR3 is CSVSGQATEAFF.

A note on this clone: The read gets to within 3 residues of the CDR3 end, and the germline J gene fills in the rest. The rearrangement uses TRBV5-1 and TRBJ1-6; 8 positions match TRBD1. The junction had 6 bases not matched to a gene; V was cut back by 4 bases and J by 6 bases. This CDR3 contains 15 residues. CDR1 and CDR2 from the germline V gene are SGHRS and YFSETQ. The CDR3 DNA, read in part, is TGCGCCAGCAGCGAGGGGACAGGAGCTAATTCACCC. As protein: CASSEGTGANSP. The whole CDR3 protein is CASSEGTGANSPLHF. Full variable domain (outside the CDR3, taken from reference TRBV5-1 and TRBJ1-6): KAGVTQTPRYLIKTRGQQVTLSCSPISGHRSVSWYQQTPGQGLQFLFEYFSETQRNKGNFPGRFSGRQFSNSRSEMNVSTLELGDSALYLCASSEGTGANSPLHFGNGTRLTVT.

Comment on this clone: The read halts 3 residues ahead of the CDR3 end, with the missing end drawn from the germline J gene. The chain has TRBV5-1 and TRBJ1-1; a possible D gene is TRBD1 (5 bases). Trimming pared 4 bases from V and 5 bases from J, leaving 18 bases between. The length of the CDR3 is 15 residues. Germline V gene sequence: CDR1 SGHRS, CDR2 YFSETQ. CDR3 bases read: TGCGCCAGCAGCCCACTCCGGGGGTTGGGTACTGAA. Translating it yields CASSPLRGLGTE. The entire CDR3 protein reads CASSPLRGLGTEAFF.

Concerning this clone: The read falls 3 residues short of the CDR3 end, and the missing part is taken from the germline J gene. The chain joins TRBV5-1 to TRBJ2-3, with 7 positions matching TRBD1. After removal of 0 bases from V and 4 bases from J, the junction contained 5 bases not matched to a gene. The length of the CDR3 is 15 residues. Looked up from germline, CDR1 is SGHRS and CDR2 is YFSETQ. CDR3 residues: CASSLGGGEADTQYF. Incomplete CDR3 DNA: TGCGCCAGCAGCTTGGGAGGGGGCGAAGCAGATACG.

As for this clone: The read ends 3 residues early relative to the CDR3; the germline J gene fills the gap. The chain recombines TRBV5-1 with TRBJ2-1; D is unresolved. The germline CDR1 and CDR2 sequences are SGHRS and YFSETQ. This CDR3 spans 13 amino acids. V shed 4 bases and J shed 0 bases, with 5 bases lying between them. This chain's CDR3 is CASSLSSYNEQFF. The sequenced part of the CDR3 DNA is TGCGCCAGCAGCCTTAGCTCCTACAATGAG.

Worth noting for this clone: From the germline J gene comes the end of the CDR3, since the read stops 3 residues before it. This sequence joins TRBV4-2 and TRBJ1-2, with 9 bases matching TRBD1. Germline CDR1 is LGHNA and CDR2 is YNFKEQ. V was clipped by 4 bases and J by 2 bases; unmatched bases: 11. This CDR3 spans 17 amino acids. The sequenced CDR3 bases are TGTGCCAGCAGCCCGTTGGGGTCGGGACAGGGAAACTATGGC. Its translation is CASSPLGSGQGNYG. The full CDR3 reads CASSPLGSGQGNYGYTF.

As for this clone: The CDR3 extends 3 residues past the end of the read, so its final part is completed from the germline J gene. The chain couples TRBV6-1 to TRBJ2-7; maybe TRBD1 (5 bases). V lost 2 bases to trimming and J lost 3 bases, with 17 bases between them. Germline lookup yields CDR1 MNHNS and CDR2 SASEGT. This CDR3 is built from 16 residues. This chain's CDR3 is CASSERSARALYEQYF. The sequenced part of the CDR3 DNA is TGTGCCAGCAGTGAAAGGTCGGCCAGGGCCCTCTACGAG.

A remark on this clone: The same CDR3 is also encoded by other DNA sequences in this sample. The CDR3 here is CASSVRGASEQFF. CDR3 bases read: TGTGCCAGCAGCGTTCGCGGGGCGAGTGAG. The chain has TRBV7-3 and TRBJ2-1; possible D gene TRBD2, 6 bases. The read is 3 residues too short to cover the CDR3 end, so that end is filled in from the germline J gene. The length of the CDR3 is 13 residues. CDR1 is SGHTA and CDR2 is FQGTGA in the germline V gene. V gave up 5 bases and J gave up 9 bases, with 14 bases separating them.

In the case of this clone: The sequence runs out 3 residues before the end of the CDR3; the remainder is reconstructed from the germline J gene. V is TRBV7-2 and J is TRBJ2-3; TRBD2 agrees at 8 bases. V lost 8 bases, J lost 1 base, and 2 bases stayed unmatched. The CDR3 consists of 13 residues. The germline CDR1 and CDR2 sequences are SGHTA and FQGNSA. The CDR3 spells CASGTRGTDTQYF. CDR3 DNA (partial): TGTGCCAGCGGGACTAGGGGCACAGATACG.

The sequenced CDR3 bases are TGCAGTGCGCCGGGACAGGAGAGGCAAGAGACC. Translation gives CSAPGQERQET. The whole CDR3 protein is CSAPGQERQETQYF. The chain couples TRBV20-1 to TRBJ2-5; TRBD1 matches 8 bases. From the germline J gene comes the end of the CDR3, since the read stops 3 residues before it. The CDR3 runs 14 residues. Germline CDR1 is DFQATT and CDR2 is SNEGSKA (reference sequence). With V trimmed by 6 bases and J by 2 bases, 8 bases remained unmatched.

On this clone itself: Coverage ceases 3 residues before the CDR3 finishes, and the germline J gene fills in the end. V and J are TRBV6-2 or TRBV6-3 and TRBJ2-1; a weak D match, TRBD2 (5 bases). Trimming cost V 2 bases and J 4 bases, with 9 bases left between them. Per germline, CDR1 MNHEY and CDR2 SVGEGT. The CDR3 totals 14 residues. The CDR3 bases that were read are TGTGCCAGCAGTTACCCACCGGGGTACAATGAG. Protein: CASSYPPGYNE. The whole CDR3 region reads CASSYPPGYNEQFF.

The DNA read from the CDR3 is TGTGCCATCAGTGAGACTAGCGGGACCGCCGAGACC. Protein sequence: CAISETSGTAET. The whole CDR3 protein is CAISETSGTAETQYF. The chain is built from TRBV10-3 and TRBJ2-5; 10 nucleotides agree with TRBD2. The read comes to an end 3 residues before the CDR3 does, leaving the germline J gene to fill in the end. Germline assignment: CDR1 ENHRY and CDR2 SYGVKD. V trimming: 2 bases; J trimming: 5 bases; junction bases outside the gene matches: 5. The CDR3 has 15 residues.

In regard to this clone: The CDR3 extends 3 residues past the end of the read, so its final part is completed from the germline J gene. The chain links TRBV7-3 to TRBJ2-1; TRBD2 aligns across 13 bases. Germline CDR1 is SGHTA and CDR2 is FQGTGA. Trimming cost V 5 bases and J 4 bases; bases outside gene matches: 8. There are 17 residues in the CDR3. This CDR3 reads CASSPSRLAGGYNEQFF. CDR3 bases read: TGTGCCAGCAGCCCCTCGCGACTAGCGGGAGGTTACAATGAG.

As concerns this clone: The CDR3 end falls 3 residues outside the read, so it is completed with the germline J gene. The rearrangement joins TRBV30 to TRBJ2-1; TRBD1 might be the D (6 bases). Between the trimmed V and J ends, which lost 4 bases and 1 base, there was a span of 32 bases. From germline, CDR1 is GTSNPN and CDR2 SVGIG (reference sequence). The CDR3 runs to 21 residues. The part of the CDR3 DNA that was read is TGTGCCTGGACAAGGGGGAACCGGGACAAGCGTAGCGAAAGGTCCTACAATGAG. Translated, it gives CAWTRGNRDKRSERSYNE. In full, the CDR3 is CAWTRGNRDKRSERSYNEQFF.

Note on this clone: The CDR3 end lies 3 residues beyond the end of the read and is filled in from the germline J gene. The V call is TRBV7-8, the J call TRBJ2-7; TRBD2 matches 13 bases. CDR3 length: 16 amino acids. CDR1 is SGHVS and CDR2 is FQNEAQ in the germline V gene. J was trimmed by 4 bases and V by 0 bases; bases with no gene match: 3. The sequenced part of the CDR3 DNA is TGTGCCAGCAGCTTAGCGGGACTAGCGGGGTCTTACGAG. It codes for CASSLAGLAGSYE. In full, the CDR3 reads CASSLAGLAGSYEQYF.

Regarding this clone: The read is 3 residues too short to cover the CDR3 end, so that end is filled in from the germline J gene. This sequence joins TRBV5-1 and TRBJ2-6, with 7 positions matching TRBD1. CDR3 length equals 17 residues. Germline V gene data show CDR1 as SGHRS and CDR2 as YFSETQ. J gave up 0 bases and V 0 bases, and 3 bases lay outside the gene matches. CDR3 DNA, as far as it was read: TGCGCCAGCAGCTTGGGGGGGACAGTCTCTGGGGCCAACGTC. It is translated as CASSLGGTVSGANV. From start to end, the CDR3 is CASSLGGTVSGANVLTF.

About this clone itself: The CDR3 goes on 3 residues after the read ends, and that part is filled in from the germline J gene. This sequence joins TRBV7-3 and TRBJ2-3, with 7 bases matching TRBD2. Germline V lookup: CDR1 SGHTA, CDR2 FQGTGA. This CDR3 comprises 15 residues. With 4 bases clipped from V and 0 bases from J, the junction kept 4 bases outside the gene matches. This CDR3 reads CASSSGLRSTDTQYF. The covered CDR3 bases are TGTGCCAGCAGCTCGGGACTACGGAGCACAGATACG.

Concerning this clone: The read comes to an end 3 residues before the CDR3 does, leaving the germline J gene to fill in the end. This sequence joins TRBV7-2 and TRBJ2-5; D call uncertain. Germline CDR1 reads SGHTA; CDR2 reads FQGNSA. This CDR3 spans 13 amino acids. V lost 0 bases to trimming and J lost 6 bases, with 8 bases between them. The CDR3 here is CASSLASSKTQYF. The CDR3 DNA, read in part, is TGTGCCAGCAGCTTAGCGTCTAGTAAGACC.

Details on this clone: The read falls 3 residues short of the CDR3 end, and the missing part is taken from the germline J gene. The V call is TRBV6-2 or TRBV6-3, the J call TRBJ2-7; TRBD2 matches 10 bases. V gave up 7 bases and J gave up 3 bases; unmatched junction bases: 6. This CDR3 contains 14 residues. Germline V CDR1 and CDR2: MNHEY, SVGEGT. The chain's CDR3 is CASNPLAGVYEQYF. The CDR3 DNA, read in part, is TGTGCCAGCAACCCTCTAGCGGGAGTCTACGAG.